These T cell receptor beta chains were read from a single sample in a study of T cells in Graves' hyperthyroidism and ophthalmopathy. TCRdb reprocessed the multiplex PCR reads with MiXCR, giving one entry per CDR3 protein. Among roughly 400,000 distinct CDR3 sequences listed, over 13% were seen once. The sequenced sample was blood. These receptors were taken from a man aged 45-65 years with Graves' ophthalmopathy. Each CDR3 is given with its conserved first and last residue. The D gene is left open where the match is weak. The listing skips clone size in some rows; elsewhere it reads once, few, many or a size class.

cdr3_aa: CASSGLGRLWGQETQYF; cdr3_nt: TGTGCCAGCAGCGGTTTAGGGAGGCTTTGGGGACAAGAGACCCAGTACTTC; v_call: TRBV7-9; j_call: TRBJ2-5; clone_size: many; cdr3_length: 17; d_call: -
cdr3_aa: CASSYSWGTNEKLFF; cdr3_nt: TGTGCCAGCAGTTACTCTTGGGGCACCAATGAAAAACTGTTTTTT; v_call: TRBV6-5; j_call: TRBJ1-4; clone_size: once; cdr3_length: 15; d_call: -
cdr3_aa: CASNPWVTSGPNNEQFF; cdr3_nt: TGTGCCAGCAACCCATGGGTGACTAGCGGCCCTAACAATGAGCAGTTCTTC; v_call: TRBV28; j_call: TRBJ2-1; clone_size: many; cdr3_length: 17; d_call: TRBD2
cdr3_aa: CSARQRTSQEAQYF; cdr3_nt: TGCAGTGCTAGACAGAGGACTAGTCAAGAGGCCCAGTACTTC; v_call: TRBV20-1; j_call: TRBJ2-5; clone_size: few; cdr3_length: 14; d_call: TRBD2
cdr3_aa: CASSLGAGTGQSNEKLFF; cdr3_nt: TGTGCCAGCAGCTTAGGAGCCGGGACAGGTCAATCTAATGAAAAACTGTTTTTT; v_call: TRBV7-9; j_call: TRBJ1-4; clone_size: few; cdr3_length: 18; d_call: TRBD1
cdr3_aa: CAIKPGSEQFF; cdr3_nt: TGTGCCATAAAACCGGGGAGTGAGCAGTTCTTC; v_call: TRBV24-1; j_call: TRBJ2-1; clone_size: few; cdr3_length: 11; d_call: -
cdr3_aa: CAWNSRLAAFF; cdr3_nt: TGTGCCTGGAATTCTCGCCTGGCCGCTTTCTTT; v_call: TRBV30; j_call: TRBJ1-1; clone_size: many; cdr3_length: 11; d_call: -
cdr3_aa: CSASGTSGSEQFF; cdr3_nt: TGCAGTGCTAGCGGCACAAGCGGGAGTGAGCAGTTCTTC; v_call: TRBV20-1; j_call: TRBJ2-1; clone_size: many; cdr3_length: 13; d_call: TRBD2
cdr3_aa: CATSGTSGDFEQYF; cdr3_nt: TGTGCCACCAGTGGGACTAGCGGGGACTTTGAGCAGTACTTC; v_call: TRBV24-1; j_call: TRBJ2-7; clone_size: many; cdr3_length: 14; d_call: TRBD2
cdr3_aa: CACRGTPEETQYF; cdr3_nt: TGTGCCTGTAGAGGGACACCAGAAGAGACCCAGTACTTC; v_call: TRBV19; j_call: TRBJ2-5; clone_size: -; cdr3_length: 13; d_call: -
cdr3_aa: CASSQLDRVGANVLTF; cdr3_nt: TGTGCCAGCAGCCAACTGGACAGGGTTGGGGCCAACGTCCTGACTTTC; v_call: TRBV3-1; j_call: TRBJ2-6; clone_size: few; cdr3_length: 16; d_call: TRBD1
cdr3_aa: CASTDGPGAQYF; cdr3_nt: TGTGCCAGTACTGACGGCCCGGGGGCCCAGTACTTC; v_call: TRBV12-3/TRBV12-4; j_call: TRBJ2-5; clone_size: -; cdr3_length: 12; d_call: -
cdr3_aa: CSARREEAFF; cdr3_nt: TGCAGTGCTAGGCGGGAGGAAGCTTTCTTT; v_call: TRBV20-1; j_call: TRBJ1-1; clone_size: once; cdr3_length: 10; d_call: -
cdr3_aa: CSVSDRAGVETQYF; cdr3_nt: TGCAGCGTCTCGGACAGGGCGGGGGTAGAGACCCAGTACTTC; v_call: TRBV29-1; j_call: TRBJ2-5; clone_size: -; cdr3_length: 14; d_call: -
cdr3_aa: CSVAHGSTDTQYF; cdr3_nt: TGCAGCGTTGCCCATGGGAGCACAGATACGCAGTATTTT; v_call: TRBV29-1; j_call: TRBJ2-3; clone_size: few; cdr3_length: 13; d_call: -
cdr3_aa: CAIRGLAVPGLDEQFF; cdr3_nt: TGTGCCATCAGAGGACTAGCGGTTCCTGGGTTGGATGAGCAGTTCTTC; v_call: TRBV10-3; j_call: TRBJ2-1; clone_size: many; cdr3_length: 16; d_call: TRBD2
cdr3_aa: CVSSVSGIGTDTQYF; cdr3_nt: TGTGTCAGCAGCGTTAGCGGGATTGGCACAGATACGCAGTATTTT; v_call: TRBV9; j_call: TRBJ2-3; clone_size: -; cdr3_length: 15; d_call: TRBD2
cdr3_aa: CASSNTTGWNSPLHF; cdr3_nt: TGTGCCAGCAGTAATACGACAGGGTGGAATTCACCCCTCCACTTT; v_call: TRBV12-3/TRBV12-4; j_call: TRBJ1-6; clone_size: -; cdr3_length: 15; d_call: TRBD1
cdr3_aa: CASFGQGESGNTIYF; cdr3_nt: TGTGCCAGTTTCGGACAGGGTGAATCTGGAAACACCATATATTTT; v_call: TRBV19; j_call: TRBJ1-3; clone_size: -; cdr3_length: 15; d_call: TRBD1
cdr3_aa: CSAPHPGQVGEQYF; cdr3_nt: TGCAGTGCTCCACATCCGGGACAGGTGGGCGAGCAGTACTTC; v_call: TRBV20-1; j_call: TRBJ2-7; clone_size: few; cdr3_length: 14; d_call: TRBD1
cdr3_aa: CASSIRGGGGQPQHF; cdr3_nt: TGTGCCAGTAGTATACGAGGGGGCGGTGGTCAGCCCCAGCATTTT; v_call: TRBV19; j_call: TRBJ1-5; clone_size: once; cdr3_length: 15; d_call: TRBD1
cdr3_aa: CSVEENREQFF; cdr3_nt: TGCAGCGTTGAAGAAAACAGGGAACAGTTCTTC; v_call: TRBV29-1; j_call: TRBJ2-1; clone_size: few; cdr3_length: 11; d_call: -
cdr3_aa: CAISGAGPSDTQYF; cdr3_nt: TGTGCCATCAGTGGGGCAGGCCCCTCCGATACGCAGTATTTT; v_call: TRBV10-3; j_call: TRBJ2-3; clone_size: -; cdr3_length: 14; d_call: -
cdr3_aa: CASSQEKREGYNEQFF; cdr3_nt: TGCGCCAGCAGCCAAGAAAAGCGGGAGGGCTACAATGAGCAGTTCTTC; v_call: TRBV4-1; j_call: TRBJ2-1; clone_size: few; cdr3_length: 16; d_call: TRBD2
cdr3_aa: CASSRGTGEQYF; cdr3_nt: TGTGCCAGCAGTAGGGGCACGGGGGAGCAGTACTTC; v_call: TRBV6-1; j_call: TRBJ2-7; clone_size: many; cdr3_length: 12; d_call: -
cdr3_aa: CASSLGAGGGEEQFF; cdr3_nt: TGTGCCAGCAGCTTAGGGGCGGGAGGAGGGGAAGAGCAGTTCTTC; v_call: TRBV7-8; j_call: TRBJ2-1; clone_size: many; cdr3_length: 15; d_call: TRBD2
cdr3_aa: CATSQTEPITYNEQFF; cdr3_nt: TGTGCCACCAGCCAGACGGAACCTATTACCTACAATGAGCAGTTCTTC; v_call: TRBV24-1; j_call: TRBJ2-1; clone_size: few; cdr3_length: 16; d_call: -
cdr3_aa: CASSSVMNTEAFF; cdr3_nt: TGTGCCAGCAGTTCAGTCATGAACACTGAAGCTTTCTTT; v_call: TRBV12-3/TRBV12-4; j_call: TRBJ1-1; clone_size: many; cdr3_length: 13; d_call: -
cdr3_aa: CASSLGRKADTQYF; cdr3_nt: TGTGCCAGCAGCCTAGGGAGGAAGGCAGATACGCAGTATTTT; v_call: TRBV11-2; j_call: TRBJ2-3; clone_size: many; cdr3_length: 14; d_call: -
cdr3_aa: CVSSRIGLSNQPQHF; cdr3_nt: TGTGTCAGCAGCCGAATCGGACTTAGCAATCAGCCCCAGCATTTT; v_call: TRBV28; j_call: TRBJ1-5; clone_size: few; cdr3_length: 15; d_call: -
cdr3_aa: CASSTPPTPILPGNTIYF; cdr3_nt: TGTGCCAGTAGTACCCCACCGACACCGATTTTACCTGGAAACACCATATATTTT; v_call: TRBV19; j_call: TRBJ1-3; clone_size: -; cdr3_length: 18; d_call: -
cdr3_aa: CASSVESPDTQYF; cdr3_nt: TGTGCCAGCAGTGTTGAGTCCCCAGATACGCAGTATTTT; v_call: TRBV2; j_call: TRBJ2-3; clone_size: many; cdr3_length: 13; d_call: -
cdr3_aa: CASSLGQRAETQYF; cdr3_nt: TGCGCCAGCAGCTTGGGACAGAGGGCAGAGACCCAGTACTTC; v_call: TRBV5-1; j_call: TRBJ2-5; clone_size: many; cdr3_length: 14; d_call: -
cdr3_aa: CASSHLAGAGNTIYF; cdr3_nt: TGTGCCAGCAGCCATTTAGCAGGGGCTGGAAACACCATATATTTT; v_call: TRBV3-1; j_call: TRBJ1-3; clone_size: many; cdr3_length: 15; d_call: -
cdr3_aa: CASSLRGNYGYTF; cdr3_nt: TGTGCCAGCAGCTTACGGGGGAACTATGGCTACACCTTC; v_call: TRBV28; j_call: TRBJ1-2; clone_size: many; cdr3_length: 13; d_call: -
cdr3_aa: CASSETGGAYNEQFF; cdr3_nt: TGTGCCAGCTCTGAGACAGGGGGTGCCTACAATGAGCAGTTCTTC; v_call: TRBV12-3/TRBV12-4; j_call: TRBJ2-1; clone_size: few; cdr3_length: 15; d_call: TRBD1
cdr3_aa: CSLGYRTSGRNEQFF; cdr3_nt: TGCAGCCTTGGTTATCGGACTAGCGGGAGAAATGAGCAGTTCTTC; v_call: TRBV29-1; j_call: TRBJ2-1; clone_size: few; cdr3_length: 15; d_call: TRBD2
cdr3_aa: CASSDTGISYEQYF; cdr3_nt: TGTGCCAGCAGCGATACAGGGATCTCCTACGAGCAGTACTTC; v_call: TRBV14; j_call: TRBJ2-7; clone_size: -; cdr3_length: 14; d_call: -
cdr3_aa: CASRSVGEATDTQYF; cdr3_nt: TGTGCCAGCAGGTCGGTGGGAGAGGCAACAGATACGCAGTATTTT; v_call: TRBV6-1; j_call: TRBJ2-3; clone_size: -; cdr3_length: 15; d_call: -
cdr3_aa: CASSQDHPQGGEKLFF; cdr3_nt: TGCGCCAGCAGCCAAGACCACCCCCAGGGCGGTGAAAAACTGTTTTTT; v_call: TRBV4-1; j_call: TRBJ1-4; clone_size: few; cdr3_length: 16; d_call: -
cdr3_aa: CASSLVAVGAYEQYF; cdr3_nt: TGTGCCAGCAGCTTAGTAGCTGTGGGCGCCTACGAGCAGTACTTC; v_call: TRBV11-2; j_call: TRBJ2-7; clone_size: many; cdr3_length: 15; d_call: -
cdr3_aa: CASSLIGSSGNTIYF; cdr3_nt: TGTGCCAGCAGCTTGATCGGGAGCTCTGGAAACACCATATATTTT; v_call: TRBV5-4; j_call: TRBJ1-3; clone_size: -; cdr3_length: 15; d_call: -
cdr3_aa: CASSSGKNYEQYF; cdr3_nt: TGTGCCAGCAGCTCTGGGAAGAACTACGAGCAGTACTTC; v_call: TRBV5-4; j_call: TRBJ2-7; clone_size: few; cdr3_length: 13; d_call: -
cdr3_aa: CASRRTGAHSGANVLTF; cdr3_nt: TGTGCCAGCAGAAGGACAGGGGCCCACTCTGGGGCCAACGTCCTGACTTTC; v_call: TRBV12-3/TRBV12-4; j_call: TRBJ2-6; clone_size: -; cdr3_length: 17; d_call: TRBD1
cdr3_aa: CASSLQGKGDSDTQYF; cdr3_nt: TGCGCCAGCAGTCTCCAGGGAAAGGGTGACTCAGATACGCAGTATTTT; v_call: TRBV5-1; j_call: TRBJ2-3; clone_size: few; cdr3_length: 16; d_call: -
cdr3_aa: CASTLRGHTDTQYF; cdr3_nt: TGTGCCAGTACCCTCCGGGGGCACACAGATACGCAGTATTTT; v_call: TRBV19; j_call: TRBJ2-3; clone_size: -; cdr3_length: 14; d_call: -
cdr3_aa: CASRKGTSLNEQYF; cdr3_nt: TGTGCCAGCAGGAAGGGGACAAGCTTGAACGAGCAGTACTTC; v_call: TRBV3-1; j_call: TRBJ2-7; clone_size: many; cdr3_length: 14; d_call: -
cdr3_aa: CASSFRWSDEQYF; cdr3_nt: TGTGCCAGCAGTTTTAGGTGGAGTGACGAGCAGTACTTC; v_call: TRBV12-3/TRBV12-4; j_call: TRBJ2-7; clone_size: many; cdr3_length: 13; d_call: -